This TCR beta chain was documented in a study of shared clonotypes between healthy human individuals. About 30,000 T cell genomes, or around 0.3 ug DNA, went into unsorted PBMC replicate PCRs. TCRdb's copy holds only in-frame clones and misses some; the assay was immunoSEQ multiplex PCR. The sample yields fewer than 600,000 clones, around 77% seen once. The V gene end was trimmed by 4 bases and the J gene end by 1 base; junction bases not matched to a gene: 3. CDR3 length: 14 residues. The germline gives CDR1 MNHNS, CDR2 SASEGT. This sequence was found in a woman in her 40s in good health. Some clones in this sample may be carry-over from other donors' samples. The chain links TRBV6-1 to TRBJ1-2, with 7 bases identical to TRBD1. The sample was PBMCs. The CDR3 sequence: CASSAPGGNYGYTF. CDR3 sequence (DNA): TGTGCCAGCAGTGCTCCAGGGGGTAACTATGGCTACACCTTC.